Listed below are T cell receptor beta chains from one sample, sequenced in a study of regulatory T cells in long-lasting Graves disease. MiXCR, applied by TCRdb to the multiplex PCR reads, yields one record per CDR3 protein. The sample lists 400,000 to 450,000 distinct CDR3 sequences, more than 12% occurring once. This same sample was also part of a study on T cells in Graves' hyperthyroidism and ophthalmopathy.

This specimen consisted of peripheral blood mononuclear cells (PBMCs), obtained at new diagnosis, from a patient treated with antithyroid drugs. All receptors derive from a woman aged 25 to 39 with Graves disease. Each CDR3 is given with its conserved first and last residue. Fields, in order: D gene, clone size, J gene, V gene, CDR3 DNA, CDR3 protein. D genes are given only for firm matches. Not all rows give a size; the values are once, few, many and, for expanded clones, a class.

>TRBD2|few|TRBJ2-5|TRBV13
TGTGCCAGCAGCTCACCGACTAGCGTGGACCAAGAGACCCAGTACTTC
CASSSPTSVDQETQYF
>TRBD2|many|TRBJ2-5|TRBV27
TGTGCCAGCAGTTCCACCGGGGGGTTGGAGACCCAGTACTTC
CASSSTGGLETQYF
>-|-|TRBJ2-1|TRBV7-9
TGTGCCAGCAGCTCCCTATTAGCTCTTGGGCAGTTCTTC
CASSSLLALGQFF
>-|many|TRBJ2-1|TRBV9
TGTGCCAGCAGCGTGTCGGGAGTATCGTACAATGAGCAGTTCTTC
CASSVSGVSYNEQFF
>-|few|TRBJ2-2|TRBV5-6
TGTGCCAGCAGCTTACGGACAAAAAGCGGGGAGCTGTTTTTT
CASSLRTKSGELFF
>-|-|TRBJ1-2|TRBV29-1
TGCAGCGTCCGAGCACAGGCCTATGGCTACACCTTC
CSVRAQAYGYTF
>TRBD2|many|TRBJ2-1|TRBV27
TGTGCCAGCAGGACGACTAGCGTATCTAATGAGCAGTTCTTC
CASRTTSVSNEQFF
>-|-|TRBJ1-5|TRBV24-1
TGTGCCACCGGGGGACCCCGGAATTTTCAGCCCCAGCATTTT
CATGGPRNFQPQHF
>-|many|TRBJ1-5|TRBV2
TGTGCCAGCAGCCTCGGGACACCGGAGAATCAGCCCCAGCATTTT
CASSLGTPENQPQHF
>TRBD2|once|TRBJ2-1|TRBV6-1
TGTGCCAGCAGTGACACCCCGGGACTAGCCAGCGGGAATCAGTTCTTC
CASSDTPGLASGNQFF
>-|-|TRBJ2-1|TRBV19
TGTGCCAGTAGGCTAACTACTTCCAATGAGCAGTTCTTC
CASRLTTSNEQFF
>-|many|TRBJ1-5|TRBV5-1
TGCGCCAGCAGCCCGTCGGGGGGAGCCCACCAGCCCCAGCATTTT
CASSPSGGAHQPQHF
>TRBD1|many|TRBJ2-1|TRBV2
TGTGCCAGCAGTGAGACAGGGGGCCTCAACAATGAGCAGTTCTTC
CASSETGGLNNEQFF
>-|few|TRBJ2-4|TRBV6-2/TRBV6-3
TGTGCCAGCAGCTCCCGGGACATTCTTGCTCAGTACTTC
CASSSRDILAQYF
>-|once|TRBJ1-2|TRBV7-6
TGTGCCAGCAGCTTAAGAGTTGCCAGGGACCCTAACTGTGGCTACACCTTC
CASSLRVARDPNCGYTF
>TRBD1|many|TRBJ1-1|TRBV5-1
TGCGCCAGCAGCTTACTACAGGGGGCGGCGACTGAAGCTTTCTTT
CASSLLQGAATEAFF
>TRBD2|many|TRBJ2-1|TRBV6-2/TRBV6-3
TGTGCCAGCAGTCCAAAGGGCCTAGCGGGAGGCCATGAGCAGTTCTTC
CASSPKGLAGGHEQFF
>TRBD2|many|TRBJ2-5|TRBV12-5
TGTGCTAGTGGTTTGGAGACTAGCGAGTACCAAGAGACCCAGTACTTC
CASGLETSEYQETQYF
>-|-|TRBJ1-5|TRBV27
TGTGCCAGCAGTTTAGGACAGCCTTATAGCAATCAGCCCCAGCATTTT
CASSLGQPYSNQPQHF
>-|-|TRBJ2-5|TRBV10-3
TGTGCCATCGGCGACCAAGAGACCCAGTACTTC
CAIGDQETQYF
>TRBD2|few|TRBJ2-1|TRBV4-1
TGCGCCAGCAGCCAAGAACTAGCGGGAGGCGATGAGCAGTTCTTC
CASSQELAGGDEQFF
>TRBD1|-|TRBJ1-3|TRBV20-1
TGCAGTGCCAGCGACAGGGCCACTACCCTAAACACCATATATTTT
CSASDRATTLNTIYF
>TRBD2|few|TRBJ2-2|TRBV7-2
TGTGCCGGCCGGGGGGTGAACACCGGGGAGCTGTTTTTT
CAGRGVNTGELFF
>-|many|TRBJ2-7|TRBV12-5
TGTGCTAGTGGTTTGGGAAAGGACCACGAGCAGTACTTC
CASGLGKDHEQYF
>-|many|TRBJ2-7|TRBV20-1
TGCAGTGCCAATGAGCGGGTTGGCTACGAGCAGTACTTC
CSANERVGYEQYF